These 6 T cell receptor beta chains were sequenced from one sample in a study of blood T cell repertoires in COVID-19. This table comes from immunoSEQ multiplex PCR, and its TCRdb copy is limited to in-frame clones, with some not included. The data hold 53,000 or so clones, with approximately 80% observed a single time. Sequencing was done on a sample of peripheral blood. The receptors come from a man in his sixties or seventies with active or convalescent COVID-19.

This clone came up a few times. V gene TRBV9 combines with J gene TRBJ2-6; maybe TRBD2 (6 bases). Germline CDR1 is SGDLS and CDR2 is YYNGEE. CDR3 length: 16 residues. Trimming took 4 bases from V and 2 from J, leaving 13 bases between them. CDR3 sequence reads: CASSSLGGTGANVLTF. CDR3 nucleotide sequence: TGTGCCAGCAGCTCTCTCGGGGGAACTGGGGCCAACGTCCTGACTTTC.

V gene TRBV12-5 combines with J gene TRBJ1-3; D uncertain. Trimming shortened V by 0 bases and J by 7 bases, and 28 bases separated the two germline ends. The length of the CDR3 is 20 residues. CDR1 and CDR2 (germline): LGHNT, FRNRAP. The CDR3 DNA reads TGTGCTAGTGGTTTGGTAGTGGCAGGCGGGAGGTCTACCTTTTGGAACACCATATATTTT. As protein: CASGLVVAGGRSTFWNTIYF.

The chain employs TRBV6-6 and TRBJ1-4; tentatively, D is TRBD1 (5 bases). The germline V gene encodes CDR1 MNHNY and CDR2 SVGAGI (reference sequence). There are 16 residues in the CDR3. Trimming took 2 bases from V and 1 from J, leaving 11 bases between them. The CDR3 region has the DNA TGTGCCAGCAGTTACGGGGGGAGTAAAACTAATGAAAAACTGTTTTTT. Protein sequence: CASSYGGSKTNEKLFF.

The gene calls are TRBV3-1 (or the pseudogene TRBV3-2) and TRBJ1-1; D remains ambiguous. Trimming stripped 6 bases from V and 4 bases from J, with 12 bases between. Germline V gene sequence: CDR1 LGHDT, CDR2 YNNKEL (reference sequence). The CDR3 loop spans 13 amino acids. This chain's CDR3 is CASSPTGFTEAFF. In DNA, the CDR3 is TGTGCCAGCAGTCCCACCGGGTTCACTGAAGCTTTCTTT.

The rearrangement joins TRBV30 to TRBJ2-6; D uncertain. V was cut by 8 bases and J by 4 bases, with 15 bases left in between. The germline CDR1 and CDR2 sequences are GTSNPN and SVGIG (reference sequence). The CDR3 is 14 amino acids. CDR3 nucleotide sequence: TGTGCCGACATTTGGGTTGCCGGGGCCAACGTCCTGACTTTC. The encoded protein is CADIWVAGANVLTF.

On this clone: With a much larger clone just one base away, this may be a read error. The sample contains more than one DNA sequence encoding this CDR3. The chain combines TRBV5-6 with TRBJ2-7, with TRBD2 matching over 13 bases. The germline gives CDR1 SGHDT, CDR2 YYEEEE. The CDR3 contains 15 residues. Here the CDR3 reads CASSPGLAGQYEQYF. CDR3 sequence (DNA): TGTGCCAGCAGCCCGGGACTAGCGGGACAGTACGAGCAATACTTC.